This entry concerns a single TCR beta chain. This entry is derived from a study of blood T cell repertoires in COVID-19. Study in general: Nucleic acid was either cDNA or gDNA, and it came from T cells, B-cell-depleted T cells, or PBMCs.

Germline V lookup: CDR1 KGHSH, CDR2 LQKENI. The germline V and J ends were trimmed by 3 bases and 6 bases, with 20 bases remaining between them. The CDR3 has 16 residues. Per the study methods: Nucleated cell number was recorded as an estimate derived from reference gene primer amplification. Clones were sequenced by immunoSEQ multiplex PCR, and TCRdb holds only the in-frame ones, with some missing. V and J calls and clone size are those listed in that table; D and trimming were worked out from the DNA. Among some 250,000 clones listed, more than 75% were seen once. The cohort comprised adults aged 18 to 89 years residing in 20 to 30 US areas. Grouping used clinical history reported by participants in a survey and questionnaire.

The source material was PBMCs or T cells enriched from blood (not recorded which). This chain joins TRBV18 and TRBJ1-2, with a weak D call TRBD1 (5 bases). The TCR originated in a woman aged 35 to 49 with acute COVID-19. CDR3: CASSPTPTLGGDGYTF. DNA for the CDR3: TGTGCCAGCTCACCTACTCCGACCTTGGGGGGTGATGGCTACACCTTC.